This TCR beta chain was captured in a study of identical twins. This clonotype was seen only a few times. This CDR3 has 16 amino acids. Germline CDR1 is SGHAT and CDR2 is FQNNGV. J lost 2 bases, V lost 3 bases, and 9 bases had no gene match. MiXCR was run by TCRdb on the 5' RACE reads, yielding one entry per CDR3 protein. The sample has 250,000 to 300,000 distinct CDR3 sequences; roughly 8.6% are singletons. The sample was also linked to a second study, of yellow fever vaccine responses in identical twins.

The chain joins TRBV11-2 to TRBJ2-5, with TRBD2 matching 7 bases. The origin of this receptor is a woman between 18 and 29 years old in good health. The material sequenced was CD8+ T cells sorted from blood. CDR3 in amino acids: CASSFVLASGQETQYF. In DNA, the CDR3 is TGTGCCAGCAGCTTCGTACTAGCTAGCGGACAAGAGACCCAGTACTTC.